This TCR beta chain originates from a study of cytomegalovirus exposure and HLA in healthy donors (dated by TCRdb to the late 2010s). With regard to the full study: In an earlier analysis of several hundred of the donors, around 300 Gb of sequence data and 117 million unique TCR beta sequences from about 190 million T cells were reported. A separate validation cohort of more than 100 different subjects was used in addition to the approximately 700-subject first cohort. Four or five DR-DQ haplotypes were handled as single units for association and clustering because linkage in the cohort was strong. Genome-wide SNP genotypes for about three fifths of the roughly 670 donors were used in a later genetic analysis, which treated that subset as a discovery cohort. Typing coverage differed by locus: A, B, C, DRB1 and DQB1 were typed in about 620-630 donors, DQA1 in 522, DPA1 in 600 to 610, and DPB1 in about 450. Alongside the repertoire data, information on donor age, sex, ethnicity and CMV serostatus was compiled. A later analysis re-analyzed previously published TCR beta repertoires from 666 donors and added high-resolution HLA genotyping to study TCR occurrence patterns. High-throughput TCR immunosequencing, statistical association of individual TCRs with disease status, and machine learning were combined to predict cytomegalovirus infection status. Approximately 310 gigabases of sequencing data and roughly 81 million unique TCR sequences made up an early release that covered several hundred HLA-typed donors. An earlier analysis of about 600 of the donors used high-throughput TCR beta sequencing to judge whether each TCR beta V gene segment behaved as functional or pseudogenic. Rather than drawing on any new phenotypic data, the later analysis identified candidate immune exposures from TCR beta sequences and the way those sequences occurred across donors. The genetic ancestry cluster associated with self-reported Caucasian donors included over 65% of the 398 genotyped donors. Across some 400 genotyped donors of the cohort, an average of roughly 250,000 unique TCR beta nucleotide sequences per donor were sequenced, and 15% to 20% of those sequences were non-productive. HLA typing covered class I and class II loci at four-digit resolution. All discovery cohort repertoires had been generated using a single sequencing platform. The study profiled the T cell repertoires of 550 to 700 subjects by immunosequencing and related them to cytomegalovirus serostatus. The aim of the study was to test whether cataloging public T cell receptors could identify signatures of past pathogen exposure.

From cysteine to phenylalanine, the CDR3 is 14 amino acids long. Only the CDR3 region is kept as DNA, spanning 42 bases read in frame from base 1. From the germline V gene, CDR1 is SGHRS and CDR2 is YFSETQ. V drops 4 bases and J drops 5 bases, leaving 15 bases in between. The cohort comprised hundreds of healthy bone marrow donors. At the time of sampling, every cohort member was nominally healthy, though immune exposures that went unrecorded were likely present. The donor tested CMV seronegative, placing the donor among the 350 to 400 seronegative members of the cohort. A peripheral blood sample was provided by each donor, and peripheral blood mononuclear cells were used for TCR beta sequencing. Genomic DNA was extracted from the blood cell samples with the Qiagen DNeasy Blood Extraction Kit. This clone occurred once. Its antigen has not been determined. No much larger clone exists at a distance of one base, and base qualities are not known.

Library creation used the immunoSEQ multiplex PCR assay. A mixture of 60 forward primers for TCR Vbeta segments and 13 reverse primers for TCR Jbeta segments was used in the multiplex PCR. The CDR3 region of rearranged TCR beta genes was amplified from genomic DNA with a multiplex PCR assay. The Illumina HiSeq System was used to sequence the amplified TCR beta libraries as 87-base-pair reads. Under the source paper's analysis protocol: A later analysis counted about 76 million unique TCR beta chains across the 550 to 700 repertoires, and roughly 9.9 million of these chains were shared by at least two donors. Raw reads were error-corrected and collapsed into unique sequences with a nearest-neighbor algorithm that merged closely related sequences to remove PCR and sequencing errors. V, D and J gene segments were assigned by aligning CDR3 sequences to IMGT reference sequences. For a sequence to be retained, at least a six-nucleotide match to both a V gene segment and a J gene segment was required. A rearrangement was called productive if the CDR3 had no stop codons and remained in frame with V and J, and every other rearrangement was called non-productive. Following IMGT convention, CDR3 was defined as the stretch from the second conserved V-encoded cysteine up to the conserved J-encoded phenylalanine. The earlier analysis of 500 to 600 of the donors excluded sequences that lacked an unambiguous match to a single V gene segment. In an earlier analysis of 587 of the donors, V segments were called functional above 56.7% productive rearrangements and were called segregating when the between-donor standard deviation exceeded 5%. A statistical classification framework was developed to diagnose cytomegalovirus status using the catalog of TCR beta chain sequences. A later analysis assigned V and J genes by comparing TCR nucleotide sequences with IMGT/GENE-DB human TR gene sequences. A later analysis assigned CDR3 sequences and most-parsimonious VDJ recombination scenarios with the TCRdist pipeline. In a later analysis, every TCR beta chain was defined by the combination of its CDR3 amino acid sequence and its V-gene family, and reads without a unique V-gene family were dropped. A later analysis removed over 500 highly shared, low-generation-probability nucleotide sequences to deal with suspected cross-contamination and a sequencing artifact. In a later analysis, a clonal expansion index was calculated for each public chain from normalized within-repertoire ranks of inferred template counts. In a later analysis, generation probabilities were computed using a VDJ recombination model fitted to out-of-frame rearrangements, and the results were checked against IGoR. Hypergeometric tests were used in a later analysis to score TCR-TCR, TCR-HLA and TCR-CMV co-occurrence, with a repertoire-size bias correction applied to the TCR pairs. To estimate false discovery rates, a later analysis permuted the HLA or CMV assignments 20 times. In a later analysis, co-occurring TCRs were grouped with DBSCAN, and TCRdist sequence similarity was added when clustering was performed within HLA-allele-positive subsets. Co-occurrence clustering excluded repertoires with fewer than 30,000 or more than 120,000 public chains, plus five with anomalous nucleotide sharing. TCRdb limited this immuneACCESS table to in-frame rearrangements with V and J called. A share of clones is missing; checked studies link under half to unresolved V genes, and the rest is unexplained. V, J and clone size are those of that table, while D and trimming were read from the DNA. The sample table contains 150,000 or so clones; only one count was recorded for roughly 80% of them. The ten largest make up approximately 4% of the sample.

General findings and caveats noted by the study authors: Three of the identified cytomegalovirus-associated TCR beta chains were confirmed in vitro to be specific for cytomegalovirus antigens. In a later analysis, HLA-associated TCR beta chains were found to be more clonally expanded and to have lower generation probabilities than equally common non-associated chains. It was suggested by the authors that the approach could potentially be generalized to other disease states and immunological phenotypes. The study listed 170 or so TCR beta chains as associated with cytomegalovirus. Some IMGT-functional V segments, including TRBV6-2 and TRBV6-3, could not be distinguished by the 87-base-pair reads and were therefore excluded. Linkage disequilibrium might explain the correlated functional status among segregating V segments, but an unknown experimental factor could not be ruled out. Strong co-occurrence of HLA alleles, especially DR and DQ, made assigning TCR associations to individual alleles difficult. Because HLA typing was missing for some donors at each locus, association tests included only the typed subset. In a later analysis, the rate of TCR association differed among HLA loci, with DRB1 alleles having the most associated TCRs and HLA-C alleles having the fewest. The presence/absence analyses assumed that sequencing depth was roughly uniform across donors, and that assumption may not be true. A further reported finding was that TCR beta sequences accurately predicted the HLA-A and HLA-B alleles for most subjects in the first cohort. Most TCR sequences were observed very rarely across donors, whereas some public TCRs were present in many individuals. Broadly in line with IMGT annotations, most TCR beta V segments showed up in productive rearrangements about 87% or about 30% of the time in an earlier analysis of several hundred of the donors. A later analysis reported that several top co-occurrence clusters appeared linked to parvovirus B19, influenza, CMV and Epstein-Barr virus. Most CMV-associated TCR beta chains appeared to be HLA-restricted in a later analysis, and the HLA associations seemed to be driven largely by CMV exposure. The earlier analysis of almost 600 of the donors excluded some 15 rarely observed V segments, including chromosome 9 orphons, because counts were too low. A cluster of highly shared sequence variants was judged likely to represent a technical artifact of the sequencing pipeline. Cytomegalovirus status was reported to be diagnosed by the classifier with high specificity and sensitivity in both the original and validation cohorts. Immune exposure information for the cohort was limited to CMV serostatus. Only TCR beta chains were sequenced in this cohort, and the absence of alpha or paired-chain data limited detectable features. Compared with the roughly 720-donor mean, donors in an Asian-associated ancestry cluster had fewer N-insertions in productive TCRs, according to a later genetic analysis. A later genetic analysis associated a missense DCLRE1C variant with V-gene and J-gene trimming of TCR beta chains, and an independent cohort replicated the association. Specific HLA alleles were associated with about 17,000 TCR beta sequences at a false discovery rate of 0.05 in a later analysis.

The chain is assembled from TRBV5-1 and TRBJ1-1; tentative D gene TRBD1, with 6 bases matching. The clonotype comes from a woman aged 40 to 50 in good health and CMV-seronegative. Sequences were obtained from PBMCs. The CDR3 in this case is CASSLNLQGTEAFF. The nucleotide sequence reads TGCGCCAGCAGCCTGAACCTTCAGGGGACTGAAGCTTTCTTT. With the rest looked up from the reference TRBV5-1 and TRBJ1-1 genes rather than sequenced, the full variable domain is KAGVTQTPRYLIKTRGQQVTLSCSPISGHRSVSWYQQTPGQGLQFLFEYFSETQRNKGNFPGRFSGRQFSNSRSEMNVSTLELGDSALYLCASSLNLQGTEAFFGQGTRLTVV.